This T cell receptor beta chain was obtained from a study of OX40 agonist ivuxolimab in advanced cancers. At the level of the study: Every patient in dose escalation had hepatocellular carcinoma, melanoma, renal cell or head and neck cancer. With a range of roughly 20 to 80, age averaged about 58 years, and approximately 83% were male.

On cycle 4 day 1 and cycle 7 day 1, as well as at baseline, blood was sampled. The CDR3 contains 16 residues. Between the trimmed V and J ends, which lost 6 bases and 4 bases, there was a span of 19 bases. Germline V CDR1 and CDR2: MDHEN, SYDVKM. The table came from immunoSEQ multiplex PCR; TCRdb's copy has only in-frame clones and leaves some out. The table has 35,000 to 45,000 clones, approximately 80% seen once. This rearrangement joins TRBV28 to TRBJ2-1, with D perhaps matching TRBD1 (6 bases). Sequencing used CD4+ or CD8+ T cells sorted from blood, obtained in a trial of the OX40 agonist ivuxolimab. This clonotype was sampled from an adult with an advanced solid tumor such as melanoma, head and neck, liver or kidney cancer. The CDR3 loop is CASSTFTGQGYNEQFF. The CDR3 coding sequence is TGTGCCAGCAGCACCTTTACGGGACAAGGGTACAATGAGCAGTTCTTC.